One sample yielded the 29 T cell receptor beta chains listed below, sequenced in a study of control samples from healthy donors and cancer patients. The data were produced by immunoSEQ multiplex PCR, yet TCRdb's version contains in-frame clones alone and is incomplete. The table has 100,000 or so clones, about four fifths seen once. Sequenced sample: blood. All receptors come from a woman aged 30 to 39 in good health.

The J gene is TRBJ1-1, the V gene TRBV10-3; TRBD1 is a possible D gene (6 bases). V lost 6 bases and J lost 4, with 15 bases in between. Germline CDR1 reads ENHRY; CDR2 reads SYGVKD. The CDR3 totals 14 residues. CDR3 bases: TGTGCCATCAGGGTCTCCGGGGGGCCCACTGAAGCTTTCTTT. The encoded protein is CAIRVSGGPTEAFF.

The rearrangement uses TRBV3-1 (or the pseudogene TRBV3-2) and TRBJ2-7, with a tentative D call TRBD2 (6 bases). Trimming stripped 0 bases from V and 4 bases from J, with 19 bases between. This CDR3 is built from 17 residues. Germline-derived CDR1 and CDR2 are LGHDT and YNNKEL (reference sequence). CDR3 residues: CASSQEFLGGRFYEQYF. The DNA of the CDR3 is TGTGCCAGCAGCCAAGAATTCCTGGGGGGACGTTTTTACGAGCAGTACTTC.

The CDR3 spells CASSQVPQGASNQPQHF. CDR3 nucleotide sequence: TGCGCCAGCAGCCAGGTTCCCCAGGGGGCGAGCAATCAGCCCCAGCATTTT. This rearrangement joins TRBV4-1 to TRBJ1-5, with 8 bases lining up with TRBD1. This CDR3 contains 17 residues. The germline V gene has CDR1 MGHRA and CDR2 YSYEKL. J lost 1 base, V lost 3 bases, and 8 bases had no gene match.

This rearrangement joins TRBV5-4 to TRBJ2-5; the D is unclear. Per germline, CDR1 SGHNT and CDR2 YYREEE (reference sequence). The V and J ends lost 0 bases and 4 bases respectively, with 10 bases between them. This CDR3 region has 14 residues. CDR3 nucleotides: TGTGCCAGCAGCTTGGAAGGGTTTCGAGAGACCCAGTACTTC. It yields the protein CASSLEGFRETQYF.

V usage is TRBV3-1 (or the pseudogene TRBV3-2) and J usage is TRBJ1-4; perhaps TRBD1 as D (6 bases). The CDR3 loop spans 14 amino acids. The V and J ends lost 1 base and 8 bases respectively, with 11 bases between them. From germline, CDR1 is LGHDT and CDR2 YNNKEL (reference sequence). CDR3 nucleotides: TGTGCCAGCAGCCAAGTGGGGGCGGGGGAAAAACTGTTTTTT. Translated: CASSQVGAGEKLFF.

The chain uses TRBV11-2 and TRBJ1-2, with TRBD1 matching over 7 bases. The ends lost 2 bases at V and 7 bases at J; junction bases unmatched: 4. Germline values: CDR1 SGHAT, CDR2 FQNNGV. This CDR3 is 13 amino acids long. The CDR3, as DNA: TGTGCCAGCAGCTTAAGACAGGGACTTGGCTACACCTTC. Translating it yields CASSLRQGLGYTF.

V is TRBV6-1 and J is TRBJ1-4, with D possibly being TRBD1 (5 bases). The CDR3 consists of 14 residues. V was clipped by 3 bases and J by 7 bases, with 12 bases between them. CDR1 and CDR2 (germline): MNHNS, SASEGT. The chain's CDR3 is CASSEVRAGEKLFF. DNA of the CDR3: TGTGCCAGCAGTGAGGTCAGGGCGGGTGAAAAACTGTTTTTT.

The chain couples TRBV10-3 to TRBJ2-6; TRBD1 agrees at 7 bases. The CDR3 extends over 15 amino acids. V shed 6 bases, J shed 0 bases, and the junction held 2 bases outside the gene matches. Germline loops: CDR1 ENHRY, CDR2 SYGVKD. The DNA of the CDR3 is TGTGCCATCAGCGACAGGGACTCTGGGGCCAACGTCCTGACTTTC. This encodes CAISDRDSGANVLTF.

The V and J genes are TRBV18 and TRBJ2-5, with D hard to call. The germline V gene has CDR1 KGHSH and CDR2 LQKENI. The CDR3 length is 13 residues. Trimming stripped 3 bases from V and 2 bases from J, with 7 bases between. Written as DNA, the CDR3 is TGTGCCAGCTCACCCAGTTCACAAGAGACCCAGTACTTC. Residues: CASSPSSQETQYF.

V usage is TRBV10-3 and J usage is TRBJ2-7; 8 nucleotides match TRBD2. CDR1 ENHRY and CDR2 SYGVKD come from the germline V gene. Trimming took 5 bases from V and 3 from J; bases not matched to a gene: 0. The CDR3 spans 12 residues. CDR3: CAISTSGYEQYF. The CDR3, as DNA: TGTGCCATCAGTACTAGCGGCTACGAGCAGTACTTC.

This chain links TRBV5-6 with TRBJ1-1; 8 bases fit TRBD1. Germline CDR1 SGHDT, CDR2 YYEEEE. The CDR3 is made up of 13 amino acids. J gave up 11 bases and V 3 bases, and 9 bases lay outside the gene matches. The CDR3 bases are TGTGCCAGCAGCTCAGGACAGGGAGGCTTTGCTTTCTTT. It translates to CASSSGQGGFAFF.

This clone was seen a handful of times. The V gene is TRBV3-1 (or the pseudogene TRBV3-2), the J gene TRBJ2-7; 10 nucleotides match TRBD1. The CDR3 contains 14 residues. J lost 5 bases, V lost 4 bases, and 5 bases had no gene match. The germline V gene has CDR1 LGHDT and CDR2 YNNKEL (reference sequence). As DNA, the CDR3 is TGTGCCAGCAGCCCCCGGGACAGGGGCCACGAGCAGTACTTC. This codes for CASSPRDRGHEQYF.

The chain combines TRBV2 with TRBJ2-3; no clear D gene. Germline V gene lookup returns CDR1 SNHLY and CDR2 FYNNEI. V gave up 2 bases and J gave up 4 bases, with 10 bases separating them. The CDR3 runs to 14 residues. The CDR3 DNA reads TGTGCCAGCAGTGAAAGGTCGTTGGCAGATACGCAGTATTTT. Translating it yields CASSERSLADTQYF.

In its sample, this clone was seen a few times. The CDR3 region is CASSEMGQGTDTQYF. DNA for the CDR3: TGTGCCAGCAGTGAAATGGGACAGGGCACAGATACGCAGTATTTT. V gene TRBV6-1 combines with J gene TRBJ2-3; 8 positions agree with TRBD1. V was clipped by 2 bases and J by 1 base; unmatched bases: 2. The CDR3 covers 15 residues. Germline V CDR1 and CDR2: MNHNS, SASEGT.

The rearrangement joins TRBV4-2 to TRBJ2-1, with 9 bases that match TRBD2. The V gene end was trimmed by 4 bases and the J gene end by 8 bases; junction bases not matched to a gene: 6. Germline V gene lookup returns CDR1 LGHNA and CDR2 YNFKEQ. The CDR3 spans 14 residues. CDR3 sequence: CASSRRRGGDEQFF. The CDR3 DNA reads as TGTGCCAGCAGCCGACGCCGCGGGGGGGATGAGCAGTTCTTC.

This chain connects TRBV12-3 or TRBV12-4 to TRBJ2-7, with D uncertain. Deletions cut 5 bases from V and 6 bases from J, with 14 bases between. The CDR3 extends over 13 amino acids. The CDR3 nucleotides read TGTGCCAGCAGTCCAACAACGTTAGCCGAGCAGTACTTC. Amino acid sequence: CASSPTTLAEQYF.

This clone has a handful of counts. The chain recombines TRBV5-4 with TRBJ1-2, with 7 positions matching TRBD1. The CDR3 contains 13 residues. The germline CDR1 and CDR2 sequences are SGHNT and YYREEE (reference sequence). J gave up 2 bases and V 4 bases, and 2 bases lay outside the gene matches. The CDR3 protein is CASSARGNYGYTF. The CDR3 DNA follows: TGTGCCAGCAGCGCCAGGGGGAACTATGGCTACACCTTC.

The rearrangement joins TRBV12-3 or TRBV12-4 to TRBJ1-2; possibly TRBD1 for D (5 bases). The CDR3 loop spans 12 amino acids. V gave up 8 bases and J gave up 3 bases, with 10 bases separating them. CDR3 amino acids: CASRGSDYGYTF. The CDR3 nucleotides are TGTGCCAGCCGGGGGTCCGACTATGGCTACACCTTC.

The table lists this clone with a count of one. This sequence joins TRBV30 and TRBJ1-6, with 8 bases fitting TRBD1. The germline V gene has CDR1 GTSNPN and CDR2 SVGIG (reference sequence). The CDR3 is made up of 15 amino acids. V gave up 4 bases and J gave up 0 bases; unmatched junction bases: 2. The CDR3 loop is CAWTDRGSYNSPLHF. The CDR3 DNA reads TGTGCCTGGACCGACAGGGGCTCCTATAATTCACCCCTCCACTTT. Looking up the rest from reference TRBV30 and TRBJ1-6 gives the full variable domain: SQTIHQWPATLVQPVGSPLSLECTVEGTSNPNLYWYRQAAGRGLQLLFYSVGIGQISSEVPQNLSASRPQDRQFILSSKKLLLSDSGFYLCAWTDRGSYNSPLHFGNGTRLTVT.

There are a few counts of this clone. V is TRBV3-1 (or the pseudogene TRBV3-2) and J is TRBJ2-5; no firm D call. Trimming removed 0 bases at V and 5 bases at J, with 16 bases between. The CDR3 covers 16 residues. Germline CDR1 and CDR2: LGHDT and YNNKEL (reference sequence). The CDR3 DNA follows: TGTGCCAGCAGCCAAGACGTCCAGGCGGTTCGCGAGACCCAGTACTTC. As protein: CASSQDVQAVRETQYF.

The chain combines TRBV30 with TRBJ1-1; D is unresolved. Germline CDR1 is GTSNPN and CDR2 is SVGIG (reference sequence). CDR3 length: 14 amino acids. V was cut by 0 bases and J by 3 bases, with 11 bases left in between. The CDR3 region is CAWSVGFGDTEAFF. CDR3 in DNA: TGTGCCTGGAGTGTAGGGTTTGGGGACACTGAAGCTTTCTTT.

The V and J genes are TRBV19 and TRBJ1-2, with D tentatively TRBD1 (5 bases). The CDR3 is 16 amino acids. Germline values: CDR1 LNHDA, CDR2 SQIVND (reference sequence). The V end lost 4 bases, the J end lost 0 bases, and 15 bases lay between the germline ends. This CDR3 is CASSTTRQQANYGYTF. CDR3 sequence (DNA): TGTGCCAGTAGTACAACCCGACAGCAAGCTAACTATGGCTACACCTTC.

The genes are TRBV7-8 and TRBJ1-1; 9 bases are shared with TRBD1. CDR1 SGHVS and CDR2 FQNEAQ come from the germline V gene. V lost 0 bases to trimming and J lost 2 bases; unmatched junction nucleotides: 13. The CDR3 runs to 19 residues. CDR3 DNA: TGTGCCAGCAGCTTAGCGTGGGGGACAGGGTGGGTAGGAAACACTGAAGCTTTCTTT. Translated, it gives CASSLAWGTGWVGNTEAFF. The full variable domain, with the rest looked up from reference TRBV7-8 and TRBJ1-1, is GAGVSQSPRYKVAKRGQDVALRCDPISGHVSLFWYQQALGQGPEFLTYFQNEAQLDKSGLPSDRFFAERPEGSVSTLKIQRTQQEDSAVYLCASSLAWGTGWVGNTEAFFGQGTRLTVV.

This rearrangement joins TRBV19 to TRBJ2-7, with TRBD1 matching over 7 bases. The CDR3 loop spans 15 amino acids. After removal of 4 bases from V and 3 bases from J, the junction contained 9 bases not matched to a gene. From germline, CDR1 is LNHDA and CDR2 SQIVND (reference sequence). The CDR3 protein is CASSSTGDPLYEQYF. For the CDR3, the DNA is TGTGCCAGTAGTAGTACAGGGGACCCTCTCTACGAGCAGTACTTC.

V is TRBV5-6 and J is TRBJ2-7; D is ambiguous. CDR3 length: 15 amino acids. Germline CDR1 and CDR2: SGHDT and YYEEEE. V was shortened by 3 bases and J by 0 bases, with 13 bases between the two germline ends. CDR3 sequence: CASSSLGPSSYEQYF. The CDR3, as DNA: TGTGCCAGCAGCTCATTAGGACCCAGCTCCTACGAGCAGTACTTC.

V and J are TRBV5-6 and TRBJ2-1; weak D call: TRBD2 (6 bases). Trimming took 3 bases from V and 0 from J, leaving 13 bases between them. CDR3 length equals 16 residues. Germline CDR1 reads SGHDT; CDR2 reads YYEEEE. The CDR3 nucleotides are TGTGCCAGCAGCTGGCCCGGGGGTCGCTCCTACAATGAGCAGTTCTTC. This translates into CASSWPGGRSYNEQFF.

This clone was seen a few times. The chain joins TRBV2 to TRBJ2-3; no reliable D call. Trimming removed 3 bases from V and 6 bases from J, with 4 bases in between. The CDR3 spans 11 residues. In germline, CDR1 is SNHLY, CDR2 FYNNEI. CDR3 nucleotides: TGTGCCAGCAGTGATGAGGATACGCAGTATTTT. Its translation: CASSDEDTQYF. Full variable domain (remainder filled in from reference TRBV2 and TRBJ2-3): EPEVTQTPSHQVTQMGQEVILRCVPISNHLYFYWYRQILGQKVEFLVSFYNNEISEKSEIFDDQFSVERPDGSNFTLKIRSTKLEDSAMYFCASSDEDTQYFGPGTRLTVL.

V gene TRBV19 combines with J gene TRBJ2-2; tentative D call: TRBD1 (5 bases). The germline V and J ends were trimmed by 1 base and 6 bases, with 6 bases remaining between them. Germline loops: CDR1 LNHDA, CDR2 SQIVND (reference sequence). The CDR3 spans 13 residues. CDR3 sequence (DNA): TGTGCCAGTAGTATAGTAGGGGCCGGGGAGCTGTTTTTT. Translating gives CASSIVGAGELFF.

This chain uses TRBV2 with TRBJ2-7; TRBD1 matches at 8 bases. With V trimmed by 6 bases and J by 2 bases, 6 bases remained unmatched. Germline V gene sequence: CDR1 SNHLY, CDR2 FYNNEI. The CDR3 runs 14 residues. DNA for the CDR3: TGTGCCAGCAGGACGGACAGGGTAGCCTACGAGCAGTACTTC. Amino acids: CASRTDRVAYEQYF.